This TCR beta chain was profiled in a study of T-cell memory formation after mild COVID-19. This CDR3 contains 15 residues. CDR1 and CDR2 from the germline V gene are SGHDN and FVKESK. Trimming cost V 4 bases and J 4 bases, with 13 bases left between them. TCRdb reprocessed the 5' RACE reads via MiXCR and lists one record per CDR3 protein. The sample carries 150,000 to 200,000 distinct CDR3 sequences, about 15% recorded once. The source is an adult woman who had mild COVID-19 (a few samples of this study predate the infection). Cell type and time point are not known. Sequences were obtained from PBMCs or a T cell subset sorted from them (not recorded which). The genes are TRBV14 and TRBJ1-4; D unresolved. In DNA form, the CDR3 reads TGTGCCAGCAGCCCGTGGGTTGGGATTAATGAAAAACTGTTTTTT. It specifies CASSPWVGINEKLFF.